This T cell receptor (beta chain) was recovered during a study of blood T cells in healthy people across ages. Sample-barcoded 5' priming and a J-beta primer mix drove a second PCR of roughly 6 to 12 cycles. TCRdb re-called the 5' RACE reads through MiXCR, storing one row per CDR3 protein. The data show about 1.4 million distinct CDR3 sequences, around 59% seen once. The CDR3 runs 14 residues. This clonotype was observed a few times. The rearrangement links TRBV21-1 to TRBJ2-5. TRBV21-1 is a documented pseudogene. This receptor was identified in a young man in good health. Sequences were obtained from blood. The CDR3 DNA reads TGTGCCAGCAGCAAAGAGCCGAGGCTAGAGACCCAGTACTTC. Amino acid sequence: CASSKEPRLETQYF.